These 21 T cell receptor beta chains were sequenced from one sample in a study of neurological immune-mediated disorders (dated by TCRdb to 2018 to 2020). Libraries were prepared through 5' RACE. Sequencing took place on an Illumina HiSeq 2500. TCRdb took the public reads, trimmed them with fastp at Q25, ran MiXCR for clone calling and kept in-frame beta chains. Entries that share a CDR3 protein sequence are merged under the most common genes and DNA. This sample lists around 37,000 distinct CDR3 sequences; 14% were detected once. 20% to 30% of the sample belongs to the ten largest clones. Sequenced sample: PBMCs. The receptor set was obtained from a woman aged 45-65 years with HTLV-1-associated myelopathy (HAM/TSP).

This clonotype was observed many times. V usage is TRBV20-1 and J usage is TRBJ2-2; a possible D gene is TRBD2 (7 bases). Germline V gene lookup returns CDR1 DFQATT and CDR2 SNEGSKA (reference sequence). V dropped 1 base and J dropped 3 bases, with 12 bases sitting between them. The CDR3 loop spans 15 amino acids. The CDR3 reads CSARGGGVDTGELFF. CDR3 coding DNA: TGCAGTGCTAGAGGAGGGGGGGTCGACACCGGGGAGCTGTTTTTT.

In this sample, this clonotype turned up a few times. CDR3 loop: CASSSGQGWTGELFF. In DNA form, the CDR3 reads TGTGCCAGCAGCTCCGGACAGGGATGGACCGGGGAGCTGTTTTTT. The chain carries TRBV7-8 and TRBJ2-2; 8 bases are shared with TRBD1. Germline CDR1 is SGHVS and CDR2 is FQNEAQ. J was trimmed by 5 bases and V by 4 bases; bases with no gene match: 6. CDR3 length equals 15 residues.

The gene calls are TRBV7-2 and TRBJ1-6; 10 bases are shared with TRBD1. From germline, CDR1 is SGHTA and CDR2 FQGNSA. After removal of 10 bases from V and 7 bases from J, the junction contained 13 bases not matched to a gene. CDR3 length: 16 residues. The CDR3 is CAIISKVGQGNSPLHF. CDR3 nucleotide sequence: TGTGCCATCATCTCAAAGGTGGGACAGGGGAATTCACCCCTCCACTTT.

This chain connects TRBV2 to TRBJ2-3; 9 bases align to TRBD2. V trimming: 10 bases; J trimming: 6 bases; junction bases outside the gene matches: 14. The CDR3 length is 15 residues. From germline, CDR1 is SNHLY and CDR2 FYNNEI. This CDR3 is CANSSGTSLTDTQYF. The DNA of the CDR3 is TGTGCCAACAGCTCCGGGACTAGCCTTACGGATACGCAGTATTTT.

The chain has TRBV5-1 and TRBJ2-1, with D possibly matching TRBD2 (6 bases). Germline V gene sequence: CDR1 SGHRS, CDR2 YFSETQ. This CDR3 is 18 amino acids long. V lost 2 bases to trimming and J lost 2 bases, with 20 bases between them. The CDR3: CASSFPTSRSITYNEQFF. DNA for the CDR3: TGCGCCAGCAGCTTCCCAACTAGCAGGAGCATTACCTACAATGAGCAGTTCTTC.

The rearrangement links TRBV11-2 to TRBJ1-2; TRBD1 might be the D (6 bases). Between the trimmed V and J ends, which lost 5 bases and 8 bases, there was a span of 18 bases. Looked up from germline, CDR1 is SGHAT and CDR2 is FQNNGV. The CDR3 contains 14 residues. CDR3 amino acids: CASSPGAGPWGYTF. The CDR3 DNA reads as TGTGCCAGCAGCCCGGGGGCCGGCCCATGGGGCTACACCTTC.

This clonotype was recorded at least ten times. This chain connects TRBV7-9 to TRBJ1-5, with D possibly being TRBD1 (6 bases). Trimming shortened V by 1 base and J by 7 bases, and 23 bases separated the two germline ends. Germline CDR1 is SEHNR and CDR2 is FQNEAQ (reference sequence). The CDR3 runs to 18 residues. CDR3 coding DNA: TGTGCCAGCAGCTTAGAAGGGGGAGAGCTCCACACCAAACAGCCCCAGCATTTT. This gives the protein CASSLEGGELHTKQPQHF.

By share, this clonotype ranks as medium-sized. The CDR3 nucleotides read TGCGCCAGCAGCCGAGGGGACGGCAACACTGAAGCTTTCTTT. Its translation: CASSRGDGNTEAFF. V usage is TRBV5-1 and J usage is TRBJ1-1; perhaps TRBD1 as D (5 bases). V shed 4 bases and J shed 2 bases, with 12 bases lying between them. The CDR3 loop spans 14 amino acids. The germline V gene has CDR1 SGHRS and CDR2 YFSETQ.

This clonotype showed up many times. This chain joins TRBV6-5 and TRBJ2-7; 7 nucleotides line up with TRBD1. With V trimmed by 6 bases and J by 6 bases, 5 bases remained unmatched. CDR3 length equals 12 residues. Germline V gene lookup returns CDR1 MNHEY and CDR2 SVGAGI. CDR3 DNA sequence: TGTGCCAGCAGCGGACAGGTGGGCGAGCAGTACTTC. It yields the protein CASSGQVGEQYF.

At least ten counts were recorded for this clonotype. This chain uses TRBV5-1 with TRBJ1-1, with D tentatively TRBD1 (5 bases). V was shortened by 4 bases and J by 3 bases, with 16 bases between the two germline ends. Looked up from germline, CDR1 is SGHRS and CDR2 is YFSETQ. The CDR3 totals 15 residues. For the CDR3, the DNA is TGCGCCAGCAGCGGGGGAGGGAGCGGGGACACTGAAGCTTTCTTT. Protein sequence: CASSGGGSGDTEAFF. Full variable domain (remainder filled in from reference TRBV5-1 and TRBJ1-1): KAGVTQTPRYLIKTRGQQVTLSCSPISGHRSVSWYQQTPGQGLQFLFEYFSETQRNKGNFPGRFSGRQFSNSRSEMNVSTLELGDSALYLCASSGGGSGDTEAFFGQGTRLTVV.

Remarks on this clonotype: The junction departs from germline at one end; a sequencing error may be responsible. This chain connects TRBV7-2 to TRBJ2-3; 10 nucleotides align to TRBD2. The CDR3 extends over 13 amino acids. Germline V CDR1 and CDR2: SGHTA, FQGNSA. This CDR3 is CATSGGETDTQYF. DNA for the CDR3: TGTGCCACCAGCGGGGGGGAGACAGATACGCAGTATTTT.

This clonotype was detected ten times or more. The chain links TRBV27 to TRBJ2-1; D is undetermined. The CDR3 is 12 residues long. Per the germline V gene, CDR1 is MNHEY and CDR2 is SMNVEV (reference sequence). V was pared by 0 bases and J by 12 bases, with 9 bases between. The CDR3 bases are TGTGCCAGCAGTTTATCCCTTATTGGGCAGTTCTTC. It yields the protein CASSLSLIGQFF.

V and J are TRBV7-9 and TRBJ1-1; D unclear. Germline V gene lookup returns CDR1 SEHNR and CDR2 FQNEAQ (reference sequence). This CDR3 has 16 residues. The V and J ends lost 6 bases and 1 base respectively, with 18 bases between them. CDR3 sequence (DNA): TGTGCCAGCAGTGAAGGCAGCGGCAGGAAGAACACTGAAGCTTTCTTT. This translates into CASSEGSGRKNTEAFF.

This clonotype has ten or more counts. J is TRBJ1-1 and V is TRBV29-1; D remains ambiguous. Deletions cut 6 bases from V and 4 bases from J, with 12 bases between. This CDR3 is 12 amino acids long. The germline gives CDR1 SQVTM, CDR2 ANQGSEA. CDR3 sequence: CSVDHMGTEAFF. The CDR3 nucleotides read TGCAGCGTGGATCATATGGGCACTGAAGCTTTCTTT. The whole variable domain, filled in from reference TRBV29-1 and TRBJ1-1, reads SAVISQKPSRDICQRGTSLTIQCQVDSQVTMMFWYRQQPGQSLTLIATANQGSEATYESGFVIDKFPISRPNLTFSTLTVSNMSPEDSSIYLCSVDHMGTEAFFGQGTRLTVV.

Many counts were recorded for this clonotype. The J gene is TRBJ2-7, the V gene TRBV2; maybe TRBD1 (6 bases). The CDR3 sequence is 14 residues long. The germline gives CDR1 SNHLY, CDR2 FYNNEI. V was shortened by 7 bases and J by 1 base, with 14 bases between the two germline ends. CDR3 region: CASKRTEASYEQYF. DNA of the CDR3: TGTGCCAGCAAACGGACAGAAGCTTCCTACGAGCAGTACTTC.

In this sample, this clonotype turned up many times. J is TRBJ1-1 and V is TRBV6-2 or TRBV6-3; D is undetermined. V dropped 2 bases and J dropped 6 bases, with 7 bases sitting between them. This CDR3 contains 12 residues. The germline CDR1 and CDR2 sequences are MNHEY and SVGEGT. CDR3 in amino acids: CASSYSLSEAFF. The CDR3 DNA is TGTGCCAGCAGTTACAGTTTGTCTGAAGCTTTCTTT.

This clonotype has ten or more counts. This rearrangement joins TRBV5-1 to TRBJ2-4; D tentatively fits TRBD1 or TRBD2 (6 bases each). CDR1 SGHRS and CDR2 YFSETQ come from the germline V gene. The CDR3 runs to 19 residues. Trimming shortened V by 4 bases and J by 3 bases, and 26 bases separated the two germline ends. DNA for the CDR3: TGCGCCAGCAGCCCGGGACCGGGGGCCTCCCCGAAGGGCAAAAACATTCAGTACTTC. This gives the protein CASSPGPGASPKGKNIQYF.

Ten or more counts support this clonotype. CDR3 nucleotides: TGTGCCAGCAGTTGGTCAGAGTATAATTCACCCCTCCACTTT. Residues: CASSWSEYNSPLHF. The chain employs TRBV12-3 or TRBV12-4 and TRBJ1-6; D is unclear. CDR3 length: 14 residues. V was trimmed by 4 bases and J by 4 bases, leaving 8 bases between them.

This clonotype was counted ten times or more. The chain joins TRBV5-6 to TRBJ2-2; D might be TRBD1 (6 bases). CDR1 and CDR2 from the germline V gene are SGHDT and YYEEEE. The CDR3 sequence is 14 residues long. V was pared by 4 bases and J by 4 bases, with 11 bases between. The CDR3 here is CASSHQTGTGELFF. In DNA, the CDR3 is TGTGCCAGCAGCCATCAGACAGGCACCGGGGAGCTGTTTTTT.

As DNA, the CDR3 is TGTGCCAGCAGCTTACAGGGGAGGAACACTGAAGCTTTCTTT. Protein sequence: CASSLQGRNTEAFF. This chain joins TRBV7-9 and TRBJ1-1; D perhaps matches TRBD1 (6 bases). The CDR3 is 14 amino acids. V was clipped by 2 bases and J by 1 base, with 8 bases between them. The germline V gene has CDR1 SEHNR and CDR2 FQNEAQ (reference sequence). The full variable domain, completed using reference TRBV7-9 and TRBJ1-1, is DTGVSQNPRHKITKRGQNVTFRCDPISEHNRLYWYRQTLGQGPEFLTYFQNEAQLEKSRLLSDRFSAERPKGSFSTLEIQRTEQGDSAMYLCASSLQGRNTEAFFGQGTRLTVV.

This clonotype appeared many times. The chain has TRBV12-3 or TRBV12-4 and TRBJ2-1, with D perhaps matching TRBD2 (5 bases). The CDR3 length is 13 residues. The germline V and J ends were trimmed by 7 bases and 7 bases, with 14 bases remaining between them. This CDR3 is CASKATWRNEQFF. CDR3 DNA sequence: TGTGCCAGCAAGGCGACATGGAGGAATGAGCAGTTCTTC.